This T cell receptor beta chain was obtained from a study of graft-versus-host responses after intestinal transplantation (dated by TCRdb to the early 2020s). In terms of the full investigation: Recipients received multivisceral, liver-intestinal, or isolated intestinal transplants. Alloreactive clones were identified by sequencing pre-transplant mixed lymphocyte reaction products and comparing them with unstimulated pre-transplant donor and recipient T cells. Of the 20 to 30 intestinal transplant recipients enrolled in the cohort, one of whom was a retransplant, a few patients without pretransplant specimens were excluded. After intestinal transplantation, graft-versus-host and host-versus-graft alloreactive T cell clones in the graft, circulation and bone marrow were tracked using bulk TCR-beta CDR3 sequencing. Anti-thymocyte globulin induction was given to all recipients, followed by maintenance tacrolimus and steroids for approximately three years. Rather than being sequenced by the commercial service, samples from a few later patients were sequenced in-house on an Illumina MiSeq and processed with MiXCR. Donor T cell macrochimerism was defined as a peak of at least 4% donor T cells among recipient peripheral blood mononuclear cells.

Overall study results and their limits: In the allografts of patients with donor T cell macrochimerism, GvH to HvG T cell clonal ratios were high. Conclusions were limited by the relatively low number and heterogeneity of intestinal transplant patients. GvH clones turned up in recipient bone marrow, with some appearing earlier in ileal mucosa or blood, a pattern consistent with an intestinal mucosal origin. Early after transplant, peak levels of circulating GvH clones were associated with declines in HvG clones.

A remark on this clone: The antigen it recognizes is unknown. There are no base qualities to consult, and no much larger clone falls within one base.

Clipping removes 4 bases from V and 5 bases from J, with 16 as the unmatched junction base count. From the cysteine up to the phenylalanine, the CDR3 has a length of 17 residues. Solely the CDR3 DNA is kept, with 51 bases framed from the first base. CDR1 is given as SGHTA and CDR2 as FQGNSA, both from the germline V gene. The sample's time point label is to be understood as: cells obtained before transplantation from donor or recipient. CD3+CD4+ and CD3+CD8+ populations were FACS-sorted from unstimulated pre-transplant donor and recipient cells taken from spleen or lymph nodes. Libraries came from the immunoSEQ multiplex PCR assay. For most patients, genomic DNA was isolated using the Qiagen DNeasy Blood and Tissue Kit and was shipped frozen to Adaptive Biotechnologies for TCR sequencing. Adaptive Biotechnologies carried out high-throughput TCR-beta CDR3 sequencing of genomic DNA for most patients. The study's own analysis went as follows. TCR sequencing data were retrieved from Adaptive's ImmunoSEQ software for about 17 patients, whereas a few other patients were processed with MiXCR and VDJtools. To correct CD4 versus CD8 sorting errors, sequences present in both subsets at a frequency ratio below 5:1 were removed. Because the origin of CDR3 nucleotide sequences shared between donor and recipient could not be assigned, those sequences were removed. Alloreactive clones required at least 2-fold expansion over unstimulated cells and minimum CFSE-low frequency of 0.002% (template counts) or 0.001% (read counts). Clones were considered mappable if detected in sequenced pre-transplant spleen, lymph node, or MLR CFSE-low populations of the donor or recipient. The cumulative frequency of alloreactive clones was calculated as a percentage of all sequences, weighted by copy number. Here the immuneACCESS table is served through TCRdb, limited to in-frame sequences with V and J called. Missing clones are a known gap in these copies; in checked studies unresolved V genes cover under half, and the rest lacks a known reason. That table supplies the V and J calls and clone size; D and trimming were determined from the DNA. The sample table lists more than 90,000 clones, 85% to 95% of them with a count of one. Together, the top ten hold approximately 1.2% of the sample.

The chain is encoded by TRBV7-2 joined to TRBJ2-5; TRBD2 aligns with 7 central bases. This specimen consisted of unstimulated CD8+ T cells sorted from spleen or lymph node cells, obtained before transplant. The receptor's source is a human donor who was the organ donor for an intestinal transplant. The CDR3 region: CASSSRTGGSRLETQYF. The bases are TGTGCCAGCAGCTCGAGGACGGGCGGGAGTCGTTTGGAGACCCAGTACTTC.